These 20 T cell receptor beta chains came from one sample sequenced in a study of CD8 T cells in Susac syndrome. Random-hexamer reverse transcription was applied to 0.5 to 1 ug RNA. TCRdb redid the calling of the immunoSEQ multiplex PCR reads with MiXCR, one entry per CDR3 protein. This table holds just over 300,000 distinct CDR3 sequences, about 90% found once. The sample taken for sequencing was CD4+ T cells from PBMCs. These receptors originate from a human donor with multiple sclerosis.

The chain carries TRBV3-1 and TRBJ2-4, with D unclear. From germline, CDR1 is LGHDT and CDR2 YNNKEL (reference sequence). V was cut by 1 base and J by 10 bases, with 8 bases left in between. The CDR3 has 12 amino acids. The DNA for the CDR3 is TGTGCCAGCAGCCAAGGGTACACAATTCAGTACTTC. Translating it yields CASSQGYTIQYF.

The chain recombines TRBV9 with TRBJ2-3; 10 nucleotides align to TRBD2. Germline V gene data show CDR1 as SGDLS and CDR2 as YYNGEE. Trimming cost V 6 bases and J 3 bases; bases outside gene matches: 7. The CDR3 contains 15 residues. Here the CDR3 DNA reads TGTGCCAGCAACTTAGCGGGAGGTGAAACAGATACGCAGTATTTT. As protein: CASNLAGGETDTQYF. Full variable domain (remainder filled in from reference TRBV9 and TRBJ2-3): DSGVTQTPKHLITATGQRVTLRCSPRSGDLSVYWYQQSLDQGLQFLIQYYNGEERAKGNILERFSAQQFPDLHSELNLSSLELGDSALYFCASNLAGGETDTQYFGPGTRLTVL.

There are a few counts of this clonotype. V is TRBV5-5 and J is TRBJ1-4; D is ambiguous. Germline CDR1 is SGHKS and CDR2 is YYEKEE (reference sequence). Trimming left V 1 base short and J 0 bases short, with 7 bases between. This CDR3 comprises 15 residues. CDR3 DNA sequence: TGTGCCAGCAGCTTGTTAGGTGCAACTAATGAAAAACTGTTTTTT. Its translation is CASSLLGATNEKLFF.

The J gene is TRBJ2-2, the V gene TRBV12-3 or TRBV12-4, with D unclear. V dropped 2 bases and J dropped 2 bases, with 6 bases sitting between them. This CDR3 region has 14 residues. The CDR3 is CASSLQENTGELFF. In DNA form, the CDR3 reads TGTGCCAGCAGTTTACAAGAAAACACCGGGGAGCTGTTTTTT.

The rearrangement uses TRBV29-1 and TRBJ2-1, with D maybe TRBD2 (5 bases). The germline V gene has CDR1 SQVTM and CDR2 ANQGSEA. V shed 4 bases and J shed 7 bases, with 11 bases lying between them. There are 12 residues in the CDR3. The CDR3 loop is CSVVPSGNEQFF. CDR3 nucleotide sequence: TGCAGCGTTGTGCCATCGGGGAATGAGCAGTTCTTC.

The V call is TRBV23-1, the J call TRBJ2-5; 10 bases match TRBD2. TRBV23-1 is an open reading frame whose function is uncertain. The CDR3 spans 18 residues. Germline trimming cut 2 bases from V and 5 bases from J; bases unmatched to any gene: 14. CDR3 region: CASSQPKPLLAGRETQYF. DNA for the CDR3: TGCGCCAGCAGTCAACCTAAGCCGTTACTAGCGGGGAGGGAGACCCAGTACTTC.

This chain uses TRBV11-1 with TRBJ2-2; 7 positions match TRBD2. There are 21 residues in the CDR3. Germline V gene sequence: CDR1 SGHAT, CDR2 FQDESV (reference sequence). With 2 bases clipped from V and 0 bases from J, the junction kept 18 bases outside the gene matches. The CDR3 loop is CASSLRSMAFRGVANTGELFF. The CDR3 DNA reads as TGTGCCAGCAGCTTACGGAGTATGGCTTTCCGGGGGGTCGCGAACACCGGGGAGCTGTTTTTT.

V is TRBV20-1 and J is TRBJ1-5; D might be TRBD1 (5 bases). CDR1 DFQATT and CDR2 SNEGSKA come from the germline V gene (reference sequence). Trimming stripped 1 base from V and 1 base from J, with 11 bases between. The CDR3 has 15 residues. The CDR3 loop reads CSARGGTQSNQPQHF. In nucleotides, the CDR3 is TGCAGTGCTAGAGGGGGGACCCAAAGCAATCAGCCCCAGCATTTT.

This clonotype was seen once. This chain joins TRBV5-1 and TRBJ2-3; 11 nucleotides line up with TRBD2. The ends lost 0 bases at V and 4 bases at J; junction bases unmatched: 7. CDR3 length: 17 amino acids. Per germline, CDR1 SGHRS and CDR2 YFSETQ. The CDR3 sequence is CASSLDILAGGADTQYF. As DNA, the CDR3 is TGCGCCAGCAGCTTGGACATTCTAGCGGGAGGTGCAGATACGCAGTATTTT.

This clonotype was found once. The gene calls are TRBV12-3 or TRBV12-4 and TRBJ1-2; D unclear. V was clipped by 6 bases and J by 0 bases, with 5 bases between them. The CDR3 spans 12 residues. CDR3 region: CASSASNYGYTF. The CDR3 coding sequence is TGTGCCAGCAGCGCATCTAACTATGGCTACACCTTC.

This clonotype was recorded only once. This chain links TRBV5-1 with TRBJ2-1; 8 bases map to TRBD1. V trimming: 1 base; J trimming: 6 bases; junction bases outside the gene matches: 12. The CDR3 has 17 amino acids. Germline V gives CDR1 SGHRS, CDR2 YFSETQ. The CDR3 coding sequence is TGCGCCAGCAGCTTGTGGGGAACCGGGACAGGACCCAATGAGCAGTTCTTC. Protein sequence: CASSLWGTGTGPNEQFF.

The chain joins TRBV29-1 to TRBJ2-7, with D unresolved. Germline values: CDR1 SQVTM, CDR2 ANQGSEA. Between the trimmed V and J ends, which lost 4 bases and 3 bases, there was a span of 10 bases. The CDR3 extends over 12 amino acids. The CDR3, as DNA: TGCAGCGTTGGGCAGCCCAGCTACGAGCAGTACTTC. This gives the protein CSVGQPSYEQYF.

The V gene is TRBV6-2 or TRBV6-3, the J gene TRBJ1-5; D is perhaps TRBD1 (5 bases). The CDR3 length is 15 residues. Germline assignment: CDR1 MNHEY and CDR2 SVGEGT. Trimming pared 2 bases from V and 7 bases from J, leaving 15 bases between. The CDR3 sequence is CASSYPAGRGQPQHF. For the CDR3, the DNA is TGTGCCAGCAGTTACCCGGCGGGCCGGGGGCAGCCCCAGCATTTT.

This clonotype was recorded a few times. V is TRBV5-1 and J is TRBJ2-2; D is ambiguous. The CDR3 totals 15 residues. Trimming took off 0 bases at V and 0 bases at J, with 6 bases between the two ends. The V gene's germline CDR1 is SGHRS and CDR2 YFSETQ. As DNA, the CDR3 is TGCGCCAGCAGCTTGGGGTCCCCGAACACCGGGGAGCTGTTTTTT. This sequence encodes CASSLGSPNTGELFF.

The chain links TRBV7-8 to TRBJ2-3; possible D gene TRBD1, 5 bases. Deletions cut 6 bases from V and 9 bases from J, with 13 bases between. In germline, CDR1 is SGHVS, CDR2 FQNEAQ. The CDR3 consists of 12 residues. CDR3 coding DNA: TGTGCCAGCAGTCCTGAAGACAGAACGCAGTATTTT. Translated, it gives CASSPEDRTQYF.

The rearrangement uses TRBV10-3 and TRBJ2-1, with 11 positions matching TRBD2. This CDR3 has 15 residues. Unmatched junction bases numbered 6, after V lost 6 bases and J lost 5 bases. The V gene's germline CDR1 is ENHRY and CDR2 SYGVKD. This chain's CDR3 is CAIRETSGSHNEQFF. The CDR3 bases are TGTGCCATCAGAGAAACTAGCGGGAGCCACAATGAGCAGTTCTTC.

V and J are TRBV5-1 and TRBJ2-5; the match to TRBD2 covers 7 bases. CDR3 length: 17 residues. Germline trimming cut 3 bases from V and 5 bases from J; bases unmatched to any gene: 16. The germline V gene encodes CDR1 SGHRS and CDR2 YFSETQ. The CDR3 sequence is CASSSVGLADPSETQYF. CDR3 coding DNA: TGCGCCAGCAGCTCGGTGGGGCTAGCGGATCCTTCGGAGACCCAGTACTTC. Filled out from reference TRBV5-1 and TRBJ2-5, the complete variable domain reads KAGVTQTPRYLIKTRGQQVTLSCSPISGHRSVSWYQQTPGQGLQFLFEYFSETQRNKGNFPGRFSGRQFSNSRSEMNVSTLELGDSALYLCASSSVGLADPSETQYFGPGTRLLVL.

V and J are TRBV7-6 and TRBJ2-7, with TRBD1 matching 12 bases. This CDR3 is built from 16 residues. Germline V CDR1 and CDR2: SGHVS, FNYEAQ. V lost 4 bases, J lost 4 bases, and 8 bases stayed unmatched. CDR3 residues: CASSSGTGGGGYEQYF. The CDR3 nucleotides are TGTGCCAGCAGCTCAGGGACAGGGGGCGGCGGGTACGAGCAGTACTTC.

This CDR3 reads CASSPSRNEQFF. For the CDR3, the DNA is TGTGCCAGCTCACCCTCTAGGAATGAGCAGTTCTTC. The chain is built from TRBV18 and TRBJ2-1; D remains unclear. Trimming cost V 3 bases and J 7 bases, with 7 bases left between them. Germline CDR1 and CDR2: KGHSH and LQKENI. The CDR3 spans 12 residues.

This chain joins TRBV7-2 and TRBJ2-3; 7 bases match TRBD1. The CDR3 has 16 residues. Germline values: CDR1 SGHTA, CDR2 FQGNSA. J gave up 3 bases and V 4 bases, and 10 bases lay outside the gene matches. As DNA, the CDR3 is TGTGCCAGCAGCTCCATTTCCGGGACAGAAACAGATACGCAGTATTTT. Translated, it gives CASSSISGTETDTQYF.